This entry lists 8 T cell receptor beta chains sequenced from one sample in a study of identical twins. TCRdb used MiXCR to reprocess the 5' RACE reads, holding one entry per CDR3 protein. The sample has 470,000 or so distinct CDR3 sequences, more than 20% seen once. This sample was shared with a second study, whose subject was T cells expressing NK-cell markers.

Material for sequencing was CD4+ T cells sorted from blood. These TCRs come from a woman younger than 30 in good health.

This chain uses TRBV11-2 with TRBJ2-7; the match to TRBD1 covers 9 bases. Germline-derived CDR1 and CDR2 are SGHAT and FQNNGV. CDR3 length: 16 amino acids. J gave up 5 bases and V 1 base, and 9 bases lay outside the gene matches. CDR3 residues: CASSLGRGTGINEQYF. CDR3 DNA sequence: TGTGCCAGCAGCTTAGGGCGGGGGACAGGGATAAACGAGCAGTACTTC.

Comments on this clonotype: Compared with germline, one end of the junction differs, possibly owing to a read error. The CDR3 spells CASSGLLAGPPDF. CDR3 nucleotide sequence: TGTGCCAGCAGCGGTCTCCTAGCGGGGCCACCGGATTTT. V gene TRBV7-2 combines with J gene TRBJ2-3, with 9 bases fitting TRBD2. CDR1 is SGHTA, CDR2 FQGNSA, per germline. CDR3 length equals 13 residues.

This rearrangement joins TRBV14 to TRBJ2-1, with 12 bases fitting TRBD2. Germline CDR1 reads SGHDN; CDR2 reads FVKESK. The CDR3 is 15 residues long. V was clipped by 0 bases and J by 8 bases; unmatched bases: 2. CDR3 sequence reads: CASSQDLAGGHEQFF. DNA of the CDR3: TGTGCCAGCAGCCAAGATCTAGCGGGAGGGCATGAGCAGTTCTTC.

This clonotype came up many times. The V and J genes are TRBV7-2 and TRBJ2-1, with no clear D. Trimming left V 1 base short and J 14 bases short, with 3 bases between. This CDR3 contains 9 residues. Germline CDR1 and CDR2: SGHTA and FQGNSA. The chain's CDR3 is CASSLGEFF. CDR3 bases: TGTGCCAGCAGCTTAGGGGAGTTCTTC.

This clonotype was observed a few times. The CDR3 nucleotides read TGTGCCAGCACCCTCGGATCCGGGGGGCACTACAATGAGCAGTTCTTC. This translates into CASTLGSGGHYNEQFF. V gene TRBV7-9 combines with J gene TRBJ2-1; a weak D match, TRBD2 (7 bases). Per the germline V gene, CDR1 is SEHNR and CDR2 is FQNEAQ (reference sequence). The germline V and J ends were trimmed by 7 bases and 3 bases, with 19 bases remaining between them. The CDR3 is 16 amino acids.

CDR3: CSARKGQGFTEAFF. As DNA, the CDR3 is TGCAGTGCTAGAAAGGGACAGGGCTTCACTGAAGCTTTCTTT. The gene calls are TRBV20-1 and TRBJ1-1; 9 nucleotides align to TRBD1. The CDR3 length is 14 residues. Germline-derived CDR1 and CDR2 are DFQATT and SNEGSKA (reference sequence). Trimming took 2 bases from V and 4 from J; bases not matched to a gene: 5.

This clonotype was picked up a small number of times. The CDR3 loop is CASSQGLLGGGANEQFF. CDR3 DNA sequence: TGTGCCAGCAGCCAAGGGCTTCTCGGCGGGGGGGCCAATGAGCAGTTCTTC. V and J are TRBV4-2 and TRBJ2-1, with TRBD2 identical over 9 bases. Per germline, CDR1 LGHNA and CDR2 YNFKEQ. The CDR3 length is 17 residues. V lost 1 base and J lost 6; bases outside the gene matches: 10.

Only a few counts were recorded for this clonotype. The genes are TRBV20-1 and TRBJ1-4; no clear D. The germline CDR1 and CDR2 sequences are DFQATT and SNEGSKA (reference sequence). The CDR3 length is 15 residues. The germline V and J ends were trimmed by 0 bases and 7 bases, with 15 bases remaining between them. The CDR3 here is CSAREVGQEGEKLFF. The DNA of the CDR3 is TGCAGTGCTAGAGAAGTAGGGCAGGAGGGTGAAAAACTGTTTTTT.